This T cell receptor beta chain was sequenced during a study of graft-versus-host responses after intestinal transplantation. Study background: Uniformly, recipients were administered anti-thymocyte globulin induction with subsequent tacrolimus and steroids for about 3 years.

As regards this clone: Its matching antigen is unknown.

The CDR3 contains 16 residues. With 0 bases removed from V and 4 bases from J, the gap between germline ends came to 15 bases. Germline lookup yields CDR1 SGDLS and CDR2 YYNGEE. Repertoires were generated with immunoSEQ multiplex PCR, while TCRdb's copy carries only in-frame clones and drops some. Of 75,000 to 90,000 clones in the sample, approximately 88% are singletons; the top ten hold roughly 0.31%. The TCR comes from a human donor who received an intestinal transplant. Sequencing was performed on unstimulated CD4+ T cells sorted from spleen or lymph node cells, taken before intestinal transplant. The chain carries TRBV9 and TRBJ2-3; weak D call: TRBD1 (5 bases). For the CDR3, the DNA is TGTGCCAGCAGCGTAGCAACAGGAAGGTTGGCAGATACGCAGTATTTT. Its protein is CASSVATGRLADTQYF.